These 30 T cell receptor beta chains were sequenced from one sample in a study of blood T cell repertoires in COVID-19. TCRdb keeps only in-frame clones here, not all; method: immunoSEQ multiplex PCR. The data contain more than 110,000 clones, approximately 78% of them singletons. Sample: peripheral blood. The receptor set was obtained from a woman of 80 years or more with acute or convalescent COVID-19.

V is TRBV9 and J is TRBJ2-3, with a tentative D call TRBD2 (5 bases). The V gene's germline CDR1 is SGDLS and CDR2 YYNGEE. The CDR3 has 15 amino acids. Trimming removed 1 base from V and 0 bases from J, with 9 bases in between. The CDR3 DNA reads as TGTGCCAGCAGCGTAAGCGGTTTTAGCACAGATACGCAGTATTTT. Translated, it gives CASSVSGFSTDTQYF.

V and J are TRBV5-1 and TRBJ2-7; a weak D match, TRBD1 (6 bases). V lost 0 bases to trimming and J lost 0 bases, with 13 bases between them. From germline, CDR1 is SGHRS and CDR2 YFSETQ. The length of the CDR3 is 16 residues. As DNA, the CDR3 is TGCGCCAGCAGCTTGGTCCCCTCGGACAGCTCCTACGAGCAGTACTTC. Its protein is CASSLVPSDSSYEQYF.

J is TRBJ1-5 and V is TRBV10-2, with D possibly TRBD1 on 6 matching bases. Germline V gene data show CDR1 as WSHSY and CDR2 as SAAADI. The CDR3 sequence is 12 residues long. Trimming removed 6 bases at V and 4 bases at J, with 7 bases between. CDR3 region: CASRTGNQPQHF. The DNA for the CDR3 is TGCGCCAGCAGGACAGGAAATCAGCCCCAGCATTTT.

The chain has TRBV10-3 and TRBJ1-3, with no clear D. The CDR3 has 12 amino acids. Looked up from germline, CDR1 is ENHRY and CDR2 is SYGVKD. The germline V and J ends were trimmed by 8 bases and 0 bases, with 5 bases remaining between them. The CDR3 nucleotides are TGTGCCATCCCGGGCTCTGGAAACACCATATATTTT. It codes for CAIPGSGNTIYF.

This clone was observed a single time. The chain uses TRBV30 and TRBJ1-4; D call uncertain. Between the trimmed V and J ends, which lost 1 base and 0 bases, there was a span of 9 bases. Germline V CDR1 and CDR2: GTSNPN, SVGIG (reference sequence). The CDR3 contains 15 residues. In DNA, the CDR3 is TGTGCCTGGAGTGCCTACGTTGCAACTAATGAAAAACTGTTTTTT. Translated: CAWSAYVATNEKLFF.

The chain joins TRBV11-2 to TRBJ2-1; 7 nucleotides agree with TRBD1. The CDR3 extends over 16 amino acids. V was pared by 1 base and J by 0 bases, with 3 bases of the junction left unmatched. CDR1 is SGHAT and CDR2 is FQNNGV in the germline V gene. The CDR3 region has the DNA TGTGCCAGCAGCTTAGTAGGGGGCCGCTCCTACAATGAGCAGTTCTTC. Its translation: CASSLVGGRSYNEQFF.

The chain couples TRBV4-1 to TRBJ1-1, with a weak D call TRBD1 (6 bases). In germline, CDR1 is MGHRA, CDR2 YSYEKL. The V and J ends lost 5 bases and 3 bases respectively, with 22 bases between them. The length of the CDR3 is 17 residues. This CDR3 is CASSSLKHRDRDTEAFF. In DNA form, the CDR3 reads TGCGCCAGCAGCTCCCTAAAGCACAGGGATAGGGACACTGAAGCTTTCTTT.

This clone was counted only a few times. The gene calls are TRBV24-1 and TRBJ2-1; D is possibly TRBD2 (6 bases). The CDR3 has 11 amino acids. Trimming stripped 12 bases from V and 4 bases from J, with 9 bases between. Germline CDR1 KGHDR, CDR2 SFDVKD. CDR3 region: CAVGLYNEQFF. In nucleotides, the CDR3 is TGTGCCGTGGGACTTTACAATGAGCAGTTCTTC.

This sequence joins TRBV27 and TRBJ1-2, with a tentative D call TRBD1 (6 bases). This CDR3 has 14 amino acids. In germline, CDR1 is MNHEY, CDR2 SMNVEV (reference sequence). The V and J ends lost 6 bases and 8 bases respectively, with 19 bases between them. This chain's CDR3 is CASRGRGGAKGYTF. The CDR3 DNA follows: TGTGCCAGCAGAGGCCGCGGGGGCGCAAAAGGCTACACCTTC.

V is TRBV28 and J is TRBJ1-4; no definite D call. With 5 bases removed from V and 6 bases from J, the gap between germline ends came to 13 bases. The germline V gene has CDR1 MDHEN and CDR2 SYDVKM. The CDR3 runs 14 residues. Here the CDR3 DNA reads TGTGCCAGCAGTGCGCCGGGAACCCATGAAAAACTGTTTTTT. Protein: CASSAPGTHEKLFF.

The chain links TRBV7-6 to TRBJ1-4, with a possible D match to TRBD1 (6 bases). The CDR3 extends over 15 amino acids. The V and J ends lost 1 base and 8 bases respectively, with 14 bases between them. Germline CDR1 reads SGHVS; CDR2 reads FNYEAQ. The CDR3: CASSLGGGKGEKLFF. CDR3 sequence (DNA): TGTGCCAGCAGCTTAGGTGGGGGCAAGGGGGAAAAACTGTTTTTT.

The genes are TRBV21-1 and TRBJ2-7; TRBD2 was called by the table and not checked on the DNA. TRBV21-1 is a documented pseudogene. CDR3 length: 14 amino acids. In DNA form, the CDR3 reads TGTGCCAGCACCCGACCGGGAGGTTCCTACGAGCAGTACTTC. Translation: CASTRPGGSYEQYF.

V gene TRBV27 combines with J gene TRBJ1-2; D perhaps matches TRBD1 (6 bases). Germline loops: CDR1 MNHEY, CDR2 SMNVEV (reference sequence). The CDR3 covers 15 residues. Trimming left V 4 bases short and J 1 base short, with 13 bases between. The CDR3: CASSSRRTVNYGYTF. Written as DNA, the CDR3 is TGTGCCAGCAGTTCCCGTCGGACAGTTAACTATGGCTACACCTTC.

The chain couples TRBV28 to TRBJ2-7; TRBD1 matches at 7 bases. The CDR3 sequence is 13 residues long. CDR1 is MDHEN and CDR2 is SYDVKM in the germline V gene. Losses at the gene ends were 10 bases for V and 10 bases for J; bases not matched to a gene: 16. The CDR3 coding sequence is TGTGCCACCCGAAATCCGACAGGGATGCGACAGTACTTC. Amino acids: CATRNPTGMRQYF.

The count of this clone is one. This chain links TRBV9 with TRBJ2-1, with 11 bases lining up with TRBD1. The V gene end was trimmed by 3 bases and the J gene end by 2 bases; junction bases not matched to a gene: 10. Per germline, CDR1 SGDLS and CDR2 YYNGEE. This CDR3 has 18 amino acids. The CDR3 loop is CASSEGPPGQGAYNEQFF. The CDR3 coding sequence is TGTGCCAGCAGCGAGGGACCACCGGGACAGGGGGCCTACAATGAGCAGTTCTTC. The variable domain in full, completed from reference TRBV9 and TRBJ2-1, reads DSGVTQTPKHLITATGQRVTLRCSPRSGDLSVYWYQQSLDQGLQFLIQYYNGEERAKGNILERFSAQQFPDLHSELNLSSLELGDSALYFCASSEGPPGQGAYNEQFFGPGTRLTVL.

The chain uses TRBV6-5 and TRBJ1-1; 7 positions agree with TRBD1. V shed 2 bases and J 8 bases; nucleotides not matched to a gene: 5. CDR3 length: 13 residues. Germline loops: CDR1 MNHEY, CDR2 SVGAGI. The CDR3: CASSYRQGNEAFF. CDR3 coding DNA: TGTGCCAGCAGTTACCGACAGGGAAACGAAGCTTTCTTT.

The chain employs TRBV5-6 and TRBJ2-5; D might be TRBD2 (5 bases). Trimming shortened V by 4 bases and J by 5 bases, and 15 bases separated the two germline ends. The CDR3 has 14 residues. Germline loops: CDR1 SGHDT, CDR2 YYEEEE. Here the CDR3 DNA reads TGTGCCAGCAGCCCAATAACTAGAGTGGAGACCCAGTACTTC. The encoded protein is CASSPITRVETQYF.

The rearrangement uses TRBV7-8 and TRBJ1-2, with a tentative D call TRBD1 (5 bases). The CDR3 length is 14 residues. Trimming took 0 bases from V and 4 from J, leaving 9 bases between them. From germline, CDR1 is SGHVS and CDR2 FQNEAQ. In DNA form, the CDR3 reads TGTGCCAGCAGCTTAGCGGGGCCAGTCTATGGCTACACCTTC. Its protein product is CASSLAGPVYGYTF.

This sequence joins TRBV28 and TRBJ1-5; tentative D call: TRBD1 (6 bases). Germline assignment: CDR1 MDHEN and CDR2 SYDVKM. The CDR3 loop spans 13 amino acids. V was clipped by 7 bases and J by 2 bases, with 9 bases between them. CDR3 nucleotides: TGTGCCAGCAAGCCAGGGGGCAATCAGCCCCAGCATTTT. This translates into CASKPGGNQPQHF.

This clone appeared a single time. The chain has TRBV27 and TRBJ1-2, with a weak D call TRBD1 (6 bases). Trimming stripped 7 bases from V and 3 bases from J, with 9 bases between. The germline V gene encodes CDR1 MNHEY and CDR2 SMNVEV (reference sequence). CDR3 length: 12 amino acids. CDR3 in DNA: TGTGCCAGCATGGGGGCGGACTATGGCTACACCTTC. This translates into CASMGADYGYTF.

For this clone: This sample also contains other DNA sequences that code for the same CDR3. The V gene is TRBV18, the J gene TRBJ2-3; TRBD2 matches 7 bases. Germline V CDR1 and CDR2: KGHSH, LQKENI. The CDR3 is 14 amino acids. The V segment lost 6 bases and the J segment 1 base; nucleotides outside the gene matches: 4. The CDR3 region has the DNA TGTGCCAGCTCCCGCAGCGGGGGCACAGATACGCAGTATTTT. It codes for CASSRSGGTDTQYF. The full variable domain, in which reference TRBV18 and TRBJ2-3 provide the parts outside the CDR3, is NAGVMQNPRHLVRRRGQEARLRCSPMKGHSHVYWYRQLPEEGLKFMVYLQKENIIDESGMPKERFSAEFPKEGPSILRIQQVVRGDSAAYFCASSRSGGTDTQYFGPGTRLTVL.

V usage is TRBV13 and J usage is TRBJ2-7; unclear D gene. Per germline, CDR1 PRHDT and CDR2 FYEKMQ (reference sequence). V gave up 3 bases and J gave up 0 bases, with 12 bases separating them. This CDR3 has 15 amino acids. In DNA form, the CDR3 reads TGTGCCAGCAGCTTTAACCGTGGCCGCTCCTACGAGCAGTACTTC. Protein: CASSFNRGRSYEQYF.

The chain employs TRBV19 and TRBJ1-5, with D possibly matching TRBD1 (6 bases). V lost 1 base to trimming and J lost 0 bases, with 10 bases between them. CDR1 and CDR2 from the germline V gene are LNHDA and SQIVND (reference sequence). This CDR3 is 16 amino acids long. CDR3 sequence reads: CASSIGQGHSNQPQHF. The CDR3 coding sequence is TGTGCCAGTAGTATAGGCCAGGGGCATAGCAATCAGCCCCAGCATTTT.

This clone was seen only once. The same CDR3 can be traced to other DNA sequences in this sample. The rearrangement uses TRBV5-1 and TRBJ1-6, with 9 bases aligning to TRBD1. With 0 bases clipped from V and 9 bases from J, the junction kept 4 bases outside the gene matches. The CDR3 totals 15 residues. From germline, CDR1 is SGHRS and CDR2 YFSETQ. The CDR3: CASSLAGTGRSPLHF. The CDR3 nucleotides are TGCGCCAGCAGCTTGGCCGGGACAGGGCGTTCACCCCTCCACTTT. The complete variable domain, with remaining parts taken from reference TRBV5-1 and TRBJ1-6, reads KAGVTQTPRYLIKTRGQQVTLSCSPISGHRSVSWYQQTPGQGLQFLFEYFSETQRNKGNFPGRFSGRQFSNSRSEMNVSTLELGDSALYLCASSLAGTGRSPLHFGNGTRLTVT.

The chain employs TRBV5-4 and TRBJ1-3; 8 bases are shared with TRBD1. The junction had 10 bases not matched to a gene; V was cut back by 2 bases and J by 0 bases. The CDR3 contains 18 residues. Germline V CDR1 and CDR2: SGHNT, YYREEE (reference sequence). The DNA of the CDR3 is TGTGCCAGCAGCTTTTTTCCCCGGACAGGGAACTCTGGAAACACCATATATTTT. Its protein is CASSFFPRTGNSGNTIYF.

The chain combines TRBV28 with TRBJ2-3, with 8 bases lining up with TRBD2. The CDR3 has 13 amino acids. Per germline, CDR1 MDHEN and CDR2 SYDVKM. The J segment lost 8 bases and the V segment lost 10 bases, leaving 11 bases of the junction unmatched. DNA of the CDR3: TGTGCCACCAGGCCGGGGGGGCCCGGTACGCAGTATTTT. Translating it yields CATRPGGPGTQYF.

This chain joins TRBV28 and TRBJ1-1; D ambiguous. Germline V gene lookup returns CDR1 MDHEN and CDR2 SYDVKM. V was shortened by 3 bases and J by 1 base, with 6 bases between the two germline ends. The CDR3 length is 13 residues. CDR3 sequence reads: CASSLWQNTEAFF. CDR3 bases: TGTGCCAGCAGTTTGTGGCAGAACACTGAAGCTTTCTTT.

The rearrangement joins TRBV11-2 to TRBJ2-7; weak D call: TRBD2 (7 bases). CDR3 length: 15 residues. Trimming pared 1 base from V and 6 bases from J, leaving 16 bases between. From germline, CDR1 is SGHAT and CDR2 FQNNGV. CDR3 nucleotide sequence: TGTGCCAGCAGCTTAGGGTTGGGGGGGCCCCGCGAGCAGTACTTC. Translating gives CASSLGLGGPREQYF.

The gene calls are TRBV5-1 and TRBJ2-5; 8 nucleotides align to TRBD2. Unmatched junction bases numbered 9, after V lost 6 bases and J lost 2 bases. Looked up from germline, CDR1 is SGHRS and CDR2 is YFSETQ. CDR3 size: 15 residues. Here the CDR3 reads CASTSSGTGQETQYF. The CDR3 bases are TGCGCCAGCACCAGTAGCGGGACCGGGCAAGAGACCCAGTACTTC.

This chain links TRBV5-1 with TRBJ1-1, with 7 bases lining up with TRBD1. The trim removed 1 base at V and 7 bases at J, leaving 4 bases unmatched. CDR1 SGHRS and CDR2 YFSETQ come from the germline V gene. The CDR3 sequence is 13 residues long. The CDR3 loop reads CASSLTGDIEAFF. For the CDR3, the DNA is TGCGCCAGCAGCTTGACAGGGGACATTGAAGCTTTCTTT.